This T cell receptor beta chain was sequenced for a study of blood T cells in healthy people across ages. The total RNA that was extracted per sample amounted to at least 6 micrograms. Losses at the gene ends were 8 bases for V and 11 bases for J; bases not matched to a gene: 21. Per the germline V gene, CDR1 is SGHTA and CDR2 is FQGNSA. The CDR3 runs 16 residues. Alongside a J-beta primer mix, a sample-barcoded 5' primer served in a second PCR lasting about 7 to 11 cycles. Each CDR3 protein gets one entry after TCRdb re-called the 5' RACE reads with MiXCR. This repertoire shows 650,000 to 800,000 distinct CDR3 sequences, under 65% found once; its top ten account for about 14%.

Specimen: blood. The chain employs TRBV7-2 and TRBJ2-5; 9 positions agree with TRBD1. The clonotype originates from a woman aged 80 or older in good health. The CDR3 bases are TGTGCCAGCGGCAAACAGGGGGCTGATTACGACAATGAGCAGTACTTC. Protein product: CASGKQGADYDNEQYF.